These T cell receptor beta chains were read from a single sample in a study of blood T cell repertoires in COVID-19. Repertoires were generated with immunoSEQ multiplex PCR, while TCRdb's copy carries only in-frame clones and drops some. The data hold approximately 120,000 clones, with around 85% observed a single time. Sequencing was performed on peripheral blood. Receptor source: a woman older than 75 with COVID-19, enrolled during active disease. CDR3s include the opening cysteine and the closing phenylalanine or tryptophan. A D gene is named only where the DNA matches it firmly. Clone size is given for some rows only: seen once, a few or many times, or a class if the clone is expanded.

CDR3aa: CAISESPGSYNNEQFF
CDR3nt: TGTGCCATCAGTGAGTCCCCAGGGTCCTACAACAATGAGCAGTTCTTC
d_gene: -
abundance: -
v_gene: TRBV10-3
j_gene: TRBJ2-1

CDR3aa: CAISDGPSGGYEQYF
CDR3nt: TGTGCCATCAGTGACGGGCCTTCAGGGGGCTACGAGCAGTACTTC
d_gene: TRBD1
abundance: once
v_gene: TRBV10-3
j_gene: TRBJ2-7

CDR3aa: CASSLGGSGRSDTQYF
CDR3nt: TGTGCCAGCAGCCTCGGGGGTAGCGGGAGAAGTGATACGCAGTATTTT
d_gene: TRBD2
abundance: -
v_gene: TRBV3-1/TRBV3-2
j_gene: TRBJ2-3

CDR3aa: CASSRERTSGTYNEQFF
CDR3nt: TGTGCCAGCAGCCGAGAAAGGACTAGCGGTACCTACAATGAGCAGTTCTTC
d_gene: TRBD2
abundance: once
v_gene: TRBV7-8
j_gene: TRBJ2-1

CDR3aa: CASSSPGGVLQYF
CDR3nt: TGTGCCAGCAGCTCCCCGGGGGGCGTACTGCAGTACTTC
d_gene: -
abundance: -
v_gene: TRBV5-4
j_gene: TRBJ2-7

CDR3aa: CASSLPGRGLNGYTF
CDR3nt: TGTGCCAGCAGTCTACCGGGCAGGGGGCTTAATGGCTACACCTTC
d_gene: TRBD1
abundance: -
v_gene: TRBV28
j_gene: TRBJ1-2

CDR3aa: CASSPRPTSIGTEAFF
CDR3nt: TGTGCCAGCTCCCCCAGACCGACTTCCATTGGCACTGAAGCTTTCTTT
d_gene: -
abundance: -
v_gene: TRBV18
j_gene: TRBJ1-1

CDR3aa: CASSGRGRVGYEQYF
CDR3nt: TGTGCCAGCAGCGGACGCGGGAGGGTTGGGTACGAGCAGTACTTC
d_gene: TRBD2
abundance: -
v_gene: TRBV3-1/TRBV3-2
j_gene: TRBJ2-7

CDR3aa: CASGTGWSNQPQHF
CDR3nt: TGTGCCAGTGGGACAGGGTGGAGCAATCAGCCCCAGCATTTT
d_gene: TRBD1
abundance: -
v_gene: TRBV19
j_gene: TRBJ1-5

CDR3aa: CASSVGQDTDTQYF
CDR3nt: TGCGCCAGCAGCGTGGGACAGGACACAGATACGCAGTATTTT
d_gene: TRBD1
abundance: -
v_gene: TRBV5-1
j_gene: TRBJ2-3

CDR3aa: CASSLMVAGGGGEQFF
CDR3nt: TGTGCCAGCAGCTTAATGGTAGCGGGAGGGGGGGGTGAGCAGTTCTTC
d_gene: TRBD2
abundance: -
v_gene: TRBV11-2
j_gene: TRBJ2-1

CDR3aa: CASQRTGGRDTQYF
CDR3nt: TGTGCCAGCCAGAGGACGGGGGGCAGAGATACGCAGTATTTT
d_gene: -
abundance: -
v_gene: TRBV28
j_gene: TRBJ2-3

CDR3aa: CASSMGQGNTEAFF
CDR3nt: TGTGCCAGCAGCATGGGACAGGGGAACACTGAAGCTTTCTTT
d_gene: TRBD1
abundance: -
v_gene: TRBV11-3
j_gene: TRBJ1-1

CDR3aa: CASSYSPGQVNTEAFF
CDR3nt: TGTGCCAGCAGTTACTCACCCGGACAGGTCAACACTGAAGCTTTCTTT
d_gene: TRBD1
abundance: -
v_gene: TRBV6-5
j_gene: TRBJ1-1

CDR3aa: CASSNLAIYEQYF
CDR3nt: TGTGCCAGCAGCAACCTAGCGATTTACGAGCAGTACTTC
d_gene: -
abundance: -
v_gene: TRBV11-2
j_gene: TRBJ2-7

CDR3aa: CSVFPGDNNEQFF
CDR3nt: TGCAGCGTCTTCCCCGGGGATAACAATGAGCAGTTCTTC
d_gene: -
abundance: medium-sized
v_gene: TRBV29-1
j_gene: TRBJ2-1

CDR3aa: CAVTSGGNTGELFF
CDR3nt: TGTGCCGTAACTAGCGGGGGGAACACCGGGGAGCTGTTTTTT
d_gene: TRBD2
abundance: -
v_gene: TRBV28
j_gene: TRBJ2-2

CDR3aa: CASSATVTSNDEQFF
CDR3nt: TGTGCCAGCAGCGCTACTGTGACTAGCAACGATGAGCAGTTCTTC
d_gene: TRBD2
abundance: once
v_gene: TRBV9
j_gene: TRBJ2-1